This T cell receptor beta chain stems from a study of graft-versus-host responses after intestinal transplantation. General study results and limits: Marrow from the recipient contained GvH clones, some of which had appeared first in ileum or blood. The highest levels of circulating GvH clones went along with early declines in HvG clones after transplant.

With regard to this clone: Antigen: not known.

Per the germline V gene, CDR1 is SGHNT and CDR2 is YYREEE (reference sequence). The CDR3 runs to 15 residues. V lost 1 base and J lost 6, with 16 bases in between. Using immunoSEQ multiplex PCR, the repertoire was profiled, and TCRdb retains in-frame clones only, with some absent. The sample consists of 80,000 to 100,000 clones, roughly nine tenths of them appearing once. The TCR originated in a human donor who received an intestinal transplant. The chain joins TRBV5-4 to TRBJ1-2; D gene ambiguous. Source: unstimulated CD4+ T cells sorted from spleen or lymph node cells, taken before intestinal transplant. In DNA form, the CDR3 reads TGTGCCAGCAGCTTGAAGAGCTGGAGCAACGATGGCTACACCTTC. This translates into CASSLKSWSNDGYTF.